This T cell receptor beta chain was sequenced for a study of blood T cell repertoires in COVID-19. Trimming took 1 base from V and 7 from J; bases not matched to a gene: 6. This CDR3 comprises 14 residues. The germline CDR1 and CDR2 sequences are GTSNPN and SVGIG (reference sequence). This table comes from immunoSEQ multiplex PCR, and its TCRdb copy is limited to in-frame clones, with some not included. In the table there are roughly 430,000 clones, roughly 90% of which are singletons. The sequence was collected from a woman aged 35 to 49 with acute COVID-19. Sequenced material: PBMCs or T cells enriched from blood (not recorded which). The rearrangement links TRBV30 to TRBJ2-1; 8 bases match TRBD2. CDR3 amino acids: CAWSERGGVNEQFF. CDR3 DNA: TGTGCCTGGAGTGAACGGGGGGGCGTAAATGAGCAGTTCTTC.